This T cell receptor beta chain emerged from a study of blood T cell repertoires in COVID-19. Study context: COVID-19 samples from acute and convalescent phases originated in the United States, Italy and Spain. In each case, the material was cDNA or gDNA derived from T cells, B-cell-depleted T cells, or PBMCs.

Authors' analysis steps: Reference gene primer amplification gave nucleated cell count estimates. The method was immunoSEQ multiplex PCR; TCRdb's version includes in-frame clones alone and lacks a portion of them. That table is the source of V, J and clone size, and D and trimming were worked out from the DNA. The profile shows 220,000 or so clones, approximately 81% of them singletons. This receptor was taken from an elderly woman with acute or convalescent COVID-19. Sequenced: peripheral blood.

This CDR3 is CASSRAPGQGPSGANVLTF. Written as DNA, the CDR3 is TGCGCCAGCAGCAGGGCCCCGGGACAGGGTCCGTCTGGGGCCAACGTCCTGACTTTC. The rearrangement joins TRBV5-1 to TRBJ2-6, with TRBD1 identical over 9 bases. The trim removed 4 bases at V and 1 base at J, leaving 12 bases unmatched. This CDR3 spans 19 amino acids. Germline V gene sequence: CDR1 SGHRS, CDR2 YFSETQ.